The T cell receptor beta chain under discussion was sequenced for a study of T-cell memory formation after mild COVID-19. TCRdb recomputed calls from the 5' RACE reads with MiXCR, one row per CDR3 protein. The sample consists of around 430,000 distinct CDR3 sequences, more than 15% of them appearing once. Trimming cost V 2 bases and J 0 bases, with 2 bases left between them. In germline, CDR1 is ENHRY, CDR2 SYGVKD. The CDR3 runs 13 residues. The sequenced sample was PBMCs or a T cell subset sorted from them (not recorded which). This chain joins TRBV10-3 and TRBJ1-5; unclear D gene. This TCR was sampled from a young man who had mild COVID-19 (a few samples of this study predate the infection). Cell type and time point are not known. In DNA, the CDR3 is TGTGCCATCAGTGAGAATAGCAATCAGCCCCAGCATTTT. Translation gives CAISENSNQPQHF.